These 19 T cell receptor beta chains were sequenced from one sample in a study of T cell repertoires in cytomegalovirus infection. Each CDR3 protein is one row after TCRdb ran MiXCR on the reads. This table has 200,000 or so distinct CDR3 sequences, roughly 27% appearing once. The sequencing sample was made of PBMCs. These receptors were obtained from a human donor in good health (CMV status not recorded). Some clones in this sample may be carry-over from other donors' samples.

J is TRBJ2-7 and V is TRBV10-3, with unresolved D. Germline CDR1 and CDR2: ENHRY and SYGVKD. CDR3 length: 11 amino acids. The V gene lost 6 bases and the J gene lost 2 bases, with 5 bases spanning the gap. The CDR3 bases are TGTGCCATCAGCGGAGCCTACGAGCAGTACTTC. Its translation: CAISGAYEQYF.

This clonotype showed up many times. The J gene is TRBJ1-6, the V gene TRBV7-8, with TRBD1 matching over 7 bases. The CDR3 is 18 residues long. The germline gives CDR1 SGHVS, CDR2 FQNEAQ. V lost 2 bases, J lost 1 base, and 8 bases stayed unmatched. The CDR3 DNA reads as TGTGCCAGCAGCTTAACGAGACAGGGTGTATCCTATAATTCACCCCTCCACTTT. Protein product: CASSLTRQGVSYNSPLHF. The full variable domain, its missing parts supplied by reference TRBV7-8 and TRBJ1-6, is GAGVSQSPRYKVAKRGQDVALRCDPISGHVSLFWYQQALGQGPEFLTYFQNEAQLDKSGLPSDRFFAERPEGSVSTLKIQRTQQEDSAVYLCASSLTRQGVSYNSPLHFGNGTRLTVT.

In nucleotides, the CDR3 is TGCAGTGCTAGAACCGCTGGCTCTGGAAACACCATATATTTT. Residues: CSARTAGSGNTIYF. V gene TRBV20-1 combines with J gene TRBJ1-3; D remains ambiguous. This CDR3 is built from 14 residues. From germline, CDR1 is DFQATT and CDR2 SNEGSKA (reference sequence). V shed 2 bases and J shed 0 bases, with 8 bases lying between them.

The chain recombines TRBV20-1 with TRBJ1-1; the D gene is possibly TRBD1 (6 bases). Germline V lookup: CDR1 DFQATT, CDR2 SNEGSKA (reference sequence). The V gene lost 7 bases and the J gene lost 7 bases, with 22 bases spanning the gap. This CDR3 is 14 amino acids long. CDR3 coding DNA: TGCAGTGGACAGAGGGGGGGCCCCTCTAATGAAGCTTTCTTT. As protein: CSGQRGGPSNEAFF.

There are a few counts of this clonotype. This chain joins TRBV11-2 and TRBJ2-3; 15 nucleotides align to TRBD2. V shed 5 bases, J shed 0 bases, and the junction held 6 bases outside the gene matches. The CDR3 runs 18 residues. Looked up from germline, CDR1 is SGHAT and CDR2 is FQNNGV. CDR3 loop: CASSVGTSGGPSTDTQYF. As DNA, the CDR3 is TGTGCCAGCAGCGTCGGGACTAGCGGGGGGCCTAGCACAGATACGCAGTATTTT.

The chain couples TRBV12-3 or TRBV12-4 to TRBJ1-1; no clear D. The germline V and J ends were trimmed by 2 bases and 5 bases, with 15 bases remaining between them. The CDR3 loop spans 15 amino acids. CDR3 DNA sequence: TGTGCCAGCAGTTTAAACGGTGGGTCGAGGACTGAAGCTTTCTTT. This translates into CASSLNGGSRTEAFF.

This clonotype was seen at least ten times. This chain connects TRBV7-2 to TRBJ1-5, with no clear D. Deletions cut 2 bases from V and 5 bases from J, with 7 bases between. This CDR3 has 13 amino acids. Looked up from germline, CDR1 is SGHTA and CDR2 is FQGNSA. CDR3 sequence: CASSLWSDQPQHF. DNA of the CDR3: TGTGCCAGCAGCTTATGGTCGGATCAGCCCCAGCATTTT.

Only a few counts were recorded for this clonotype. This chain connects TRBV7-2 to TRBJ1-5; D is undetermined. The CDR3 totals 17 residues. CDR1 and CDR2 from the germline V gene are SGHTA and FQGNSA. V shed 2 bases and J shed 4 bases, with 18 bases lying between them. The CDR3 region is CASSLTISRTGNQPQHF. CDR3 bases: TGTGCCAGCAGCTTAACAATTTCCCGGACGGGGAATCAGCCCCAGCATTTT.

This clonotype was recorded at least ten times. The J gene is TRBJ2-1, the V gene TRBV7-2; D is unresolved. Trimming took 7 bases from V and 5 from J, leaving 15 bases between them. The CDR3 is 14 amino acids. CDR1 and CDR2 (germline): SGHTA, FQGNSA. The chain's CDR3 is CASNKPGVNNEQFF. DNA for the CDR3: TGTGCCAGCAACAAACCTGGGGTTAACAATGAGCAGTTCTTC.

This clonotype was found a few times. The chain employs TRBV12-3 or TRBV12-4 and TRBJ2-5; 9 bases are shared with TRBD2. J was trimmed by 1 base and V by 7 bases; bases with no gene match: 7. CDR3 length: 15 amino acids. This CDR3 is CASTANSGGQETQYF. The CDR3 DNA reads TGTGCCAGCACCGCGAATAGCGGGGGCCAAGAGACCCAGTACTTC.

This clonotype was counted a few times. The rearrangement uses TRBV24-1 and TRBJ2-1, with 9 nucleotides matching TRBD2. In germline, CDR1 is KGHDR, CDR2 SFDVKD. The CDR3 consists of 16 residues. Losses at the gene ends were 2 bases for V and 5 bases for J; bases not matched to a gene: 6. The CDR3 sequence is CATSDSAGTSNNEQFF. In DNA, the CDR3 is TGTGCCACCAGTGATTCCGCCGGGACTAGCAACAATGAGCAGTTCTTC.

This clonotype was seen a few times. This chain uses TRBV20-1 with TRBJ1-5; 9 positions agree with TRBD1. CDR1 and CDR2 from the germline V gene are DFQATT and SNEGSKA (reference sequence). The V and J ends lost 5 bases and 2 bases, in that order; junction bases with no gene match: 13. The CDR3 has 17 amino acids. The CDR3 spells CSALRGTGMPGNQPQHF. CDR3 sequence (DNA): TGCAGTGCTCTACGGGGGACAGGGATGCCGGGCAATCAGCCCCAGCATTTT.

This clonotype occurred a few times. The chain recombines TRBV20-1 with TRBJ1-1, with 9 bases fitting TRBD1. Germline trimming cut 3 bases from V and 4 bases from J; bases unmatched to any gene: 6. The germline V gene has CDR1 DFQATT and CDR2 SNEGSKA (reference sequence). The CDR3 spans 14 residues. CDR3 nucleotide sequence: TGCAGTGCTAGTGGACGGGACAGGGCCACTGAAGCTTTCTTT. Translated: CSASGRDRATEAFF.

This chain uses TRBV5-1 with TRBJ2-7; weak D call: TRBD1 (7 bases). The CDR3 loop spans 14 amino acids. Germline CDR1 SGHRS, CDR2 YFSETQ. The ends were cut back, 2 bases at V and 4 bases at J, with 13 bases in the middle. In DNA, the CDR3 is TGCGCCAGCAGCTTAAGACAGGGAGGTTACGAGCAGTACTTC. Protein: CASSLRQGGYEQYF.

V is TRBV7-4 and J is TRBJ1-1; 9 bases fit TRBD1. This CDR3 is built from 15 residues. V trimming: 6 bases; J trimming: 5 bases; junction bases outside the gene matches: 10. The germline gives CDR1 SGHVT, CDR2 SQSDAQ. CDR3 sequence (DNA): TGTGCCAGCAGTCCTAACAGGGGGCGAGGTACTGAAGCTTTCTTT. Its protein product is CASSPNRGRGTEAFF. Full variable domain (outside the CDR3, taken from reference TRBV7-4 and TRBJ1-1): GAGVSQSPRYKVAKRGRDVALRCDSISGHVTLYWYRQTLGQGSEVLTYSQSDAQRDKSGRPSGRFSAERPERSVSTLKIQRTEQGDSAVYLCASSPNRGRGTEAFFGQGTRLTVV.

In its sample, this clonotype was seen a few times. CDR3 nucleotides: TGTGCCAGCAGCTTAGAGTCCCAAAACTATGGCTACACCTTC. It codes for CASSLESQNYGYTF. This rearrangement joins TRBV7-2 to TRBJ1-2; D remains ambiguous. This CDR3 comprises 14 residues. Between the trimmed V and J ends, which lost 1 base and 2 bases, there was a span of 8 bases. Germline-derived CDR1 and CDR2 are SGHTA and FQGNSA.

The rearrangement links TRBV19 to TRBJ2-2, with D perhaps matching TRBD1 or TRBD2 (5 bases each). V was shortened by 7 bases and J by 1 base, with 13 bases between the two germline ends. The CDR3 is 15 amino acids. Looked up from germline, CDR1 is LNHDA and CDR2 is SQIVND (reference sequence). For the CDR3, the DNA is TGTGCCAGTATTCCCGGGACGGGGAACACCGGGGAGCTGTTTTTT. Amino acids: CASIPGTGNTGELFF.

The gene calls are TRBV12-3 or TRBV12-4 and TRBJ2-2; 12 bases are a match to TRBD1. CDR3 length: 15 residues. Trimming cost V 7 bases and J 7 bases; bases outside gene matches: 7. The CDR3: CASILGQGAVGELFF. The CDR3 nucleotides are TGTGCCAGCATCTTGGGACAGGGGGCCGTCGGGGAGCTGTTTTTT.

CDR3 protein: CASSPDGLPGAFF. For the CDR3, the DNA is TGCGCCAGCAGCCCAGACGGACTCCCTGGGGCTTTCTTT. The genes are TRBV5-1 and TRBJ1-1; D is uncertain. Trimming removed 4 bases from V and 11 bases from J, with 18 bases in between. Looked up from germline, CDR1 is SGHRS and CDR2 is YFSETQ. The CDR3 runs 13 residues.